The 8 T cell receptor beta chains given below trace back to one sample, sequenced in a study of cytomegalovirus exposure and HLA in healthy donors. The PCR made use of 60 Vbeta and 13 Jbeta primers. Method: immunoSEQ multiplex PCR; TCRdb's copy keeps in-frame clones and lacks some. The sample carries more than 150,000 clones, roughly 79% recorded once. The sample comprised PBMCs. These TCRs come from a woman aged 45-59 years in good health and CMV-seropositive.

The chain joins TRBV11-3 to TRBJ2-1, with TRBD2 as a possible D gene (6 bases). V lost 3 bases and J 0 bases, leaving 18 bases between the germline ends. The CDR3 is 18 residues long. Germline V gene lookup returns CDR1 SGHNT and CDR2 YENEEA. The CDR3 DNA is TGTGCCAGCAGCTTCGGAGGGACGGGGGTTCTCTCCTACAATGAGCAGTTCTTC. It codes for CASSFGGTGVLSYNEQFF.

V gene TRBV5-8 combines with J gene TRBJ2-2; 8 nucleotides agree with TRBD1. The V and J ends lost 2 bases and 6 bases, in that order; junction bases with no gene match: 3. Per the germline V gene, CDR1 is SGHTS and CDR2 is YDEGEE. This CDR3 has 14 amino acids. As DNA, the CDR3 is TGTGCCAGCAGCTTTACAGGGGGGCCCGGGGAGCTGTTTTTT. Its translation: CASSFTGGPGELFF.

The chain recombines TRBV15 with TRBJ1-2; D unclear. CDR3 length: 14 amino acids. Germline V gives CDR1 LNHNV, CDR2 YYDKDF (reference sequence). V dropped 3 bases and J dropped 4 bases, with 12 bases sitting between them. The CDR3 DNA reads as TGTGCCACCAGCAGTAAGCGACTTTCCTATGGCTACACCTTC. Residues: CATSSKRLSYGYTF.

J is TRBJ1-5 and V is TRBV19, with TRBD1 matching over 8 bases. The CDR3 sequence is 14 residues long. Germline V gene data show CDR1 as LNHDA and CDR2 as SQIVND (reference sequence). Trimming cost V 6 bases and J 7 bases; bases outside gene matches: 8. CDR3 protein: CASRTTGEDQPQHF. In DNA, the CDR3 is TGTGCCAGTAGAACGACAGGGGAGGACCAGCCCCAGCATTTT.

A single count supports this clone. The rearrangement joins TRBV13 to TRBJ1-4; no definite D call. The CDR3 loop spans 13 amino acids. Germline-derived CDR1 and CDR2 are PRHDT and FYEKMQ (reference sequence). V shed 7 bases and J shed 8 bases, with 14 bases lying between them. The CDR3 loop reads CASKTGSIEKLFF. Here the CDR3 DNA reads TGTGCCAGCAAAACCGGGAGTATAGAAAAACTGTTTTTT.

Turning to this clone: This sample includes further DNA sequences coding for the same CDR3. This chain uses TRBV30 with TRBJ2-6, with a tentative D call TRBD2 (5 bases). V lost 3 bases and J lost 0, with 6 bases in between. The CDR3 covers 14 residues. Germline CDR1 reads GTSNPN; CDR2 reads SVGIG (reference sequence). CDR3 sequence: CAWSRGSGANVLTF. Written as DNA, the CDR3 is TGTGCCTGGAGCCGGGGCTCTGGGGCCAACGTCCTGACTTTC.

The chain combines TRBV7-2 with TRBJ2-5, with 7 bases lining up with TRBD1. Germline CDR1 SGHTA, CDR2 FQGNSA. The CDR3 sequence is 17 residues long. V was pared by 3 bases and J by 6 bases, with 16 bases of the junction left unmatched. CDR3 protein: CASSFQPGQIPEKTQYF. The CDR3 DNA follows: TGTGCCAGCAGCTTTCAACCGGGACAGATTCCTGAAAAGACCCAGTACTTC.

The rearrangement links TRBV6-1 to TRBJ2-5; D gene ambiguous. CDR3 length: 14 residues. The V gene's germline CDR1 is MNHNS and CDR2 SASEGT. V gave up 7 bases and J gave up 2 bases, with 14 bases separating them. The CDR3 DNA reads TGTGCCAGCATCAGAGGTCGACTTCAAGAGACCCAGTACTTC. Translating gives CASIRGRLQETQYF.